One sample yielded the 4 T cell receptor beta chains listed below, sequenced in a study of CXCR4 blockade with PD-1 therapy in pancreatic cancer. Libraries were prepared by immunoSEQ multiplex PCR; TCRdb keeps only in-frame clonotypes and omits some of them. In the table there are fewer than 10,000 clones, roughly 55% of which are singletons. The sample taken for sequencing was tumor tissue. Receptors originate from a human donor with pancreatic ductal adenocarcinoma.

CDR3 coding DNA: TGTGCCAGTACAACTAGGCAGGCGGCAGCCTCAGAAAAACTGTTTTTT. Its protein product is CASTTRQAAASEKLFF. The rearrangement uses TRBV19 and TRBJ1-4; D is unclear. This CDR3 comprises 16 residues. Deletions cut 7 bases from V and 8 bases from J, with 23 bases between. CDR1 LNHDA and CDR2 SQIVND come from the germline V gene (reference sequence).

V and J are TRBV14 and TRBJ2-1, with D perhaps TRBD1 (6 bases). V lost 5 bases and J 4 bases, leaving 18 bases between the germline ends. CDR3 length: 16 amino acids. Germline V gives CDR1 SGHDN, CDR2 FVKESK. The CDR3: CASSFYRVVGYNEQFF. In nucleotides, the CDR3 is TGTGCCAGCAGCTTCTACAGGGTCGTCGGATACAATGAGCAGTTCTTC.

This chain joins TRBV18 and TRBJ1-6, with TRBD1 identical over 9 bases. Per the germline V gene, CDR1 is KGHSH and CDR2 is LQKENI. V lost 8 bases, J lost 5 bases, and 1 base stayed unmatched. CDR3 length: 13 residues. This CDR3 reads CASRDRDNSPLHF. CDR3 in DNA: TGTGCCAGCCGGGACAGGGATAATTCACCCCTCCACTTT. Drawing the rest from reference TRBV18 and TRBJ1-6, the complete variable domain is NAGVMQNPRHLVRRRGQEARLRCSPMKGHSHVYWYRQLPEEGLKFMVYLQKENIIDESGMPKERFSAEFPKEGPSILRIQQVVRGDSAAYFCASRDRDNSPLHFGNGTRLTVT.

This chain joins TRBV19 and TRBJ1-1, with D perhaps matching TRBD1 (5 bases). Between the trimmed V and J ends, which lost 5 bases and 1 base, there was a span of 17 bases. Germline assignment: CDR1 LNHDA and CDR2 SQIVND (reference sequence). The CDR3 is 16 amino acids. In DNA form, the CDR3 reads TGTGCCAGTAGTCTCAACCTCAGGGCTGCGAACACTGAAGCTTTCTTT. As protein: CASSLNLRAANTEAFF.